Listed here are 17 T cell receptor beta chains from one sample, sequenced in a study of patients and donors after allogeneic stem cell transplantation. TCRdb reprocessed the RT-PCR reads with MiXCR, giving one entry per CDR3 protein. The sample includes more than 850,000 distinct CDR3 sequences, approximately 18% of them seen just once. Sequencing was carried out using blood, either unsorted or a sorted T cell fraction (not recorded which). The receptor source for this set is a human donor who was either an allogeneic HSCT recipient or a stem cell or donor lymphocyte infusion donor (not recorded which). It is not recorded whose cells these are; they may come from a transplant donor.

There are a few counts of this clonotype. The chain links TRBV4-1 to TRBJ1-5; no firm D call. Trimming took off 1 base at V and 5 bases at J, with 18 bases between the two ends. This CDR3 comprises 17 residues. Germline lookup yields CDR1 MGHRA and CDR2 YSYEKL. The CDR3 loop reads CASSQVVWPVTYQPQHF. The CDR3, as DNA: TGCGCCAGCAGCCAAGTCGTCTGGCCAGTTACCTATCAGCCCCAGCATTTT.

The chain recombines TRBV29-1 with TRBJ2-7, with D uncertain. The germline V gene has CDR1 SQVTM and CDR2 ANQGSEA. The CDR3 length is 11 residues. V was pared by 4 bases and J by 6 bases, with 10 bases between. The CDR3 sequence is CSVGREAEQYF. The CDR3 bases are TGCAGCGTTGGTAGGGAAGCCGAGCAGTACTTC.

This clonotype has more than one count but fewer than ten. The chain uses TRBV20-1 and TRBJ1-5; perhaps TRBD1 as D (5 bases). The CDR3 covers 12 residues. The V gene lost 5 bases and the J gene lost 4 bases, with 9 bases spanning the gap. The germline V gene has CDR1 DFQATT and CDR2 SNEGSKA (reference sequence). The CDR3 nucleotides read TGCAGTGCTCGCAGGGAGAATCAGCCCCAGCATTTT. This gives the protein CSARRENQPQHF.

The rearrangement joins TRBV27 to TRBJ1-5, with TRBD1 matching over 9 bases. From germline, CDR1 is MNHEY and CDR2 SMNVEV (reference sequence). The CDR3 extends over 14 amino acids. After removal of 6 bases from V and 1 base from J, the junction contained 1 base not matched to a gene. The CDR3 sequence: CASRTGGSNQPQHF. In DNA, the CDR3 is TGTGCCAGCAGGACAGGGGGGAGCAATCAGCCCCAGCATTTT.

The V gene is TRBV5-1, the J gene TRBJ2-2, with TRBD2 identical over 13 bases. With 0 bases clipped from V and 7 bases from J, the junction kept 9 bases outside the gene matches. Per the germline V gene, CDR1 is SGHRS and CDR2 is YFSETQ. There are 18 residues in the CDR3. The CDR3 sequence: CASSLAPGLAGSGGELFF. In nucleotides, the CDR3 is TGCGCCAGCAGCTTGGCCCCGGGACTAGCGGGAAGCGGCGGGGAGCTGTTTTTT.

This clonotype appeared a few times. The chain joins TRBV7-9 to TRBJ2-1, with D possibly matching TRBD2 (6 bases). Germline V gene data show CDR1 as SEHNR and CDR2 as FQNEAQ (reference sequence). This CDR3 is built from 16 residues. The V and J ends lost 5 bases and 9 bases respectively, with 23 bases between them. The CDR3 reads CASSPGRELGIREQFF. Here the CDR3 DNA reads TGTGCCAGCAGCCCCGGACGGGAGCTGGGAATCCGTGAGCAGTTCTTC. The complete variable domain, with remaining parts taken from reference TRBV7-9 and TRBJ2-1, reads DTGVSQNPRHKITKRGQNVTFRCDPISEHNRLYWYRQTLGQGPEFLTYFQNEAQLEKSRLLSDRFSAERPKGSFSTLEIQRTEQGDSAMYLCASSPGRELGIREQFFGPGTRLTVL.

This clonotype showed up just a few times. V gene TRBV11-2 combines with J gene TRBJ2-1; 13 bases are shared with TRBD2. CDR1 is SGHAT, CDR2 FQNNGV, per germline. The ends lost 6 bases at V and 0 bases at J; junction bases unmatched: 11. This CDR3 region has 19 residues. The CDR3 region is CASSSTSGGSKFSYNEQFF. Here the CDR3 DNA reads TGTGCCAGCAGTTCGACTAGCGGGGGGTCTAAATTCTCCTACAATGAGCAGTTCTTC.

This clonotype was seen only a few times. CDR3 sequence: CASRRTGEQYF. Here the CDR3 DNA reads TGTGCCAGCAGGCGGACAGGCGAGCAGTACTTC. The V and J genes are TRBV12-3 or TRBV12-4 and TRBJ2-7; TRBD1 matches at 7 bases. The CDR3 has 11 residues. Unmatched junction bases numbered 2, after V lost 6 bases and J lost 6 bases.

The chain recombines TRBV6-1 with TRBJ2-7; TRBD2 might be the D (7 bases). Between the trimmed V and J ends, which lost 3 bases and 1 base, there was a span of 13 bases. The CDR3 consists of 15 residues. CDR1 MNHNS and CDR2 SASEGT come from the germline V gene. CDR3 coding DNA: TGTGCCAGCAGTGACCGGACTAGGGGGTCCTACGAGCAGTACTTC. Residues: CASSDRTRGSYEQYF.

The chain combines TRBV29-1 with TRBJ2-5; unclear D gene. Looked up from germline, CDR1 is SQVTM and CDR2 is ANQGSEA. The CDR3 totals 13 residues. CDR3 nucleotides: TGCATCACGGGCCCCCCATTCGGGGAGACCCAGTACTTC. Amino acid sequence: CITGPPFGETQYF.

CDR3 protein: CASSSVQGAEEPQHF. The CDR3 region has the DNA TGTGCCAGCAGCTCTGTACAGGGGGCGGAGGAGCCCCAGCATTTT. The chain has TRBV7-9 and TRBJ1-5, with 9 nucleotides matching TRBD1. The germline CDR1 and CDR2 sequences are SEHNR and FQNEAQ (reference sequence). V dropped 4 bases and J dropped 8; count of bases not matched to a gene: 9. The CDR3 has 15 residues.

The V call is TRBV29-1, the J call TRBJ1-1; D possibly corresponds to TRBD1 (5 bases). V was clipped by 5 bases and J by 4 bases, with 17 bases between them. This CDR3 has 14 residues. The germline CDR1 and CDR2 sequences are SQVTM and ANQGSEA. The CDR3, as DNA: TGCAGCGTTCGGGACCCCGGGGCGACCACTGAAGCTTTCTTT. It specifies CSVRDPGATTEAFF.

The chain has TRBV12-3 or TRBV12-4 and TRBJ2-3; 10 bases are a match to TRBD2. The CDR3 extends over 15 amino acids. Trimming removed 3 bases from V and 4 bases from J; junction bases left unmatched: 4. The DNA of the CDR3 is TGTGCCAGCAGTTTCGGGCTAGCGGGAGCAGATACGCAGTATTTT. Translated, it gives CASSFGLAGADTQYF.

This chain connects TRBV3-1 to TRBJ1-1; no definite D call. The CDR3 has 14 residues. Trimming took off 0 bases at V and 4 bases at J, with 9 bases between the two ends. Germline CDR1 reads LGHDT; CDR2 reads YNNKEL (reference sequence). CDR3 residues: CASSQDRRATEAFF. CDR3 DNA sequence: TGTGCCAGCAGCCAAGACAGGCGGGCCACTGAAGCTTTCTTT.

The chain links TRBV7-2 to TRBJ2-2; 9 nucleotides align to TRBD2. The length of the CDR3 is 15 residues. Losses at the gene ends were 9 bases for V and 2 bases for J; bases not matched to a gene: 7. Germline CDR1 SGHTA, CDR2 FQGNSA. The CDR3 DNA reads as TGTGCCAGTGCGCGGGGGGGGCTAAACACCGGGGAGCTGTTTTTT. As protein: CASARGGLNTGELFF.

The chain uses TRBV24-1 and TRBJ2-3; the match to TRBD2 covers 11 bases. The ends lost 3 bases at V and 4 bases at J; junction bases unmatched: 2. The CDR3 length is 15 residues. CDR1 is KGHDR and CDR2 is SFDVKD in the germline V gene. The CDR3, as DNA: TGTGCCACCAGTGATGGGACTAGCGGAGCAGATACGCAGTATTTT. Protein: CATSDGTSGADTQYF.

This clonotype was seen a few times. The chain employs TRBV7-8 and TRBJ1-6; tentative D call: TRBD1 (6 bases). This CDR3 contains 16 residues. V lost 1 base and J lost 7, with 14 bases in between. The germline gives CDR1 SGHVS, CDR2 FQNEAQ. Here the CDR3 reads CASSLGGRGWNSPLHF. CDR3 DNA: TGTGCCAGCAGCTTAGGAGGCAGGGGATGGAATTCACCCCTCCACTTT.